This TCR beta chain derives from a study of control samples from healthy donors and cancer patients. Notes on this clone: The same CDR3 can be traced to other DNA sequences in this sample.

The protocol was immunoSEQ multiplex PCR, while the TCRdb copy is restricted to in-frame clones and leaves out a portion. The sample contains roughly 120,000 clones, around nine tenths of which appear only once. The sequenced sample was blood. This TCR derives from a man aged 25-45 years in good health.

The CDR3, as DNA: TGTGCCAGCAGGAGAGTCCAAGAGACCCAGTACTTC. Translating it yields CASRRVQETQYF. The chain is built from TRBV2 and TRBJ2-5; D remains unclear. The CDR3 consists of 12 residues. V lost 6 bases and J 1 base, leaving 6 bases between the germline ends. The germline V gene has CDR1 SNHLY and CDR2 FYNNEI. The full variable domain, with the rest looked up from reference TRBV2 and TRBJ2-5, is EPEVTQTPSHQVTQMGQEVILRCVPISNHLYFYWYRQILGQKVEFLVSFYNNEISEKSEIFDDQFSVERPDGSNFTLKIRSTKLEDSAMYFCASRRVQETQYFGPGTRLLVL.